The next 23 T cell receptor beta chains were all read from a single sample in a study of cytomegalovirus exposure and HLA in healthy donors. TCRdb keeps only in-frame clones here, not all; method: immunoSEQ multiplex PCR. The sample carries about 70,000 clones, around 95% recorded once. Source material: PBMCs. Receptors originate from a woman between 18 and 30 years old in good health and CMV-seropositive.

V usage is TRBV7-3 and J usage is TRBJ2-3; tentatively, D is TRBD2 (6 bases). V was shortened by 3 bases and J by 6 bases, with 10 bases between the two germline ends. The CDR3 is 13 amino acids. Germline CDR1 SGHTA, CDR2 FQGTGA. The CDR3 here is CASSFSSVDTQYF. The DNA of the CDR3 is TGTGCCAGCAGCTTTTCTAGCGTTGATACGCAGTATTTT.

This clone was detected once. V and J are TRBV28 and TRBJ2-2; D is possibly TRBD2 (5 bases). CDR1 is MDHEN and CDR2 is SYDVKM in the germline V gene. The V gene lost 3 bases and the J gene lost 4 bases, with 15 bases spanning the gap. CDR3 length: 16 residues. Written as DNA, the CDR3 is TGTGCCAGCAGTTTTCCGGTTAGCGTAACCACCGGGGAGCTGTTTTTT. Translating gives CASSFPVSVTTGELFF.

The chain carries TRBV1 and TRBJ2-1; TRBD2, the D gene given by the table, was not confirmed from the DNA. TRBV1 is reported as a pseudogene. CDR3 length: 17 residues. CDR3 nucleotide sequence: TGCACCAGCAGCCAAGCCACGACTAGCGGGAGAGGGAATGAGCAGTTCTTC. This gives the protein CTSSQATTSGRGNEQFF.

V gene TRBV5-1 combines with J gene TRBJ2-7; 8 nucleotides agree with TRBD2. The CDR3 runs 15 residues. Germline V gene data show CDR1 as SGHRS and CDR2 as YFSETQ. The junction had 4 bases not matched to a gene; V was cut back by 0 bases and J by 2 bases. As DNA, the CDR3 is TGCGCCAGCAGCTTGGGAGCGGGAGAAACCTACGAGCAGTACTTC. As protein: CASSLGAGETYEQYF.

V usage is TRBV7-2 and J usage is TRBJ2-5; 10 bases line up with TRBD2. Germline trimming cut 1 base from V and 1 base from J; bases unmatched to any gene: 3. CDR1 and CDR2 (germline): SGHTA, FQGNSA. The CDR3 has 16 amino acids. Here the CDR3 reads CASSLGLAGGQETQYF. The CDR3 DNA sequence: TGTGCCAGCAGCTTAGGGTTAGCGGGGGGCCAAGAGACCCAGTACTTC. Based on the CDR3 plus reference TRBV7-2 and TRBJ2-5, the full variable domain is GAGVSQSPSNKVTEKGKDVELRCDPISGHTALYWYRQSLGQGLEFLIYFQGNSAPDKSGLPSDRFSAERTGGSVSTLTIQRTQQEDSAVYLCASSLGLAGGQETQYFGPGTRLLVL.

The rearrangement joins TRBV12-5 to TRBJ1-5; the D gene is possibly TRBD1 (5 bases). V was cut by 6 bases and J by 3 bases, with 12 bases left in between. Germline lookup yields CDR1 LGHNT and CDR2 FRNRAP. The CDR3 runs to 14 residues. CDR3 in DNA: TGTGCTAGTGGCCCCCAGGGCGTCAATCAGCCCCAGCATTTT. Its translation: CASGPQGVNQPQHF.

The V call is TRBV5-5, the J call TRBJ2-1; a weak D match, TRBD2 (5 bases). Per germline, CDR1 SGHKS and CDR2 YYEKEE (reference sequence). This CDR3 comprises 15 residues. V was pared by 0 bases and J by 8 bases, with 15 bases between. CDR3 sequence: CASSLVERRSHEQFF. CDR3 nucleotide sequence: TGTGCCAGCAGCTTGGTCGAGCGGAGGTCCCATGAGCAGTTCTTC. The full variable domain, with the rest looked up from reference TRBV5-5 and TRBJ2-1, is DAGVTQSPTHLIKTRGQQVTLRCSPISGHKSVSWYQQVLGQGPQFIFQYYEKEERGRGNFPDRFSARQFPNYSSELNVNALLLGDSALYLCASSLVERRSHEQFFGPGTRLTVL.

Here the CDR3 reads CASSLGGTADYGYTF. The CDR3 region has the DNA TGTGCCAGCAGCTTGGGGGGGACAGCTGATTATGGCTACACCTTC. V and J are TRBV5-6 and TRBJ1-2; 7 nucleotides agree with TRBD1. The CDR3 has 15 amino acids. V gave up 0 bases and J gave up 5 bases; unmatched junction bases: 7. CDR1 SGHDT and CDR2 YYEEEE come from the germline V gene.

This sequence joins TRBV6-1 and TRBJ1-1; possible D gene TRBD1, 6 bases. The V gene's germline CDR1 is MNHNS and CDR2 SASEGT. V was clipped by 6 bases and J by 4 bases, with 15 bases between them. CDR3 length: 14 amino acids. CDR3 sequence reads: CASSPEGGRTEAFF. DNA for the CDR3: TGTGCCAGCAGCCCCGAGGGGGGGCGCACTGAAGCTTTCTTT.

V is TRBV6-4 and J is TRBJ2-1; 11 nucleotides agree with TRBD2. The CDR3 loop spans 15 amino acids. Trimming removed 5 bases from V and 6 bases from J; junction bases left unmatched: 6. CDR1 is MRHNA and CDR2 is SNTAGT in the germline V gene. CDR3 bases: TGTGCCAGCAGTACGGCCGGGACTAGCGGCAATGAGCAGTTCTTC. Its protein is CASSTAGTSGNEQFF.

This chain connects TRBV18 to TRBJ1-3, with D possibly TRBD1 on 6 matching bases. The CDR3 is made up of 14 amino acids. The V and J ends lost 3 bases and 5 bases respectively, with 11 bases between them. Germline assignment: CDR1 KGHSH and CDR2 LQKENI. CDR3: CASSPGQTRNTIYF. In DNA form, the CDR3 reads TGTGCCAGCTCACCTGGACAGACTAGAAACACCATATATTTT.

V is TRBV30 and J is TRBJ1-4, with D hard to call. The CDR3 loop spans 14 amino acids. Trimming removed 0 bases at V and 3 bases at J, with 8 bases between. Germline loops: CDR1 GTSNPN, CDR2 SVGIG (reference sequence). CDR3 loop: CAWSVDGANEKLFF. In nucleotides, the CDR3 is TGTGCCTGGAGTGTTGACGGGGCTAATGAAAAACTGTTTTTT. Looking up the rest from reference TRBV30 and TRBJ1-4 gives the full variable domain: SQTIHQWPATLVQPVGSPLSLECTVEGTSNPNLYWYRQAAGRGLQLLFYSVGIGQISSEVPQNLSASRPQDRQFILSSKKLLLSDSGFYLCAWSVDGANEKLFFGSGTQLSVL.

The chain joins TRBV13 to TRBJ2-3; D unresolved. The CDR3 is 13 residues long. From germline, CDR1 is PRHDT and CDR2 FYEKMQ (reference sequence). V was cut by 4 bases and J by 4 bases, with 9 bases left in between. Here the CDR3 reads CASSSQPSDTQYF. The DNA for the CDR3 is TGTGCCAGCAGCTCACAGCCGTCAGATACGCAGTATTTT.

The V and J genes are TRBV29-1 and TRBJ1-2; perhaps TRBD1 as D (6 bases). There are 10 residues in the CDR3. Trimming took off 6 bases at V and 4 bases at J, with 6 bases between the two ends. Germline V gene data show CDR1 as SQVTM and CDR2 as ANQGSEA. The CDR3, as DNA: TGCAGCGTGGACAGCTATGGCTACACCTTC. It translates to CSVDSYGYTF.

The chain employs TRBV7-9 and TRBJ1-1; D is unclear. The V and J ends lost 9 bases and 3 bases respectively, with 26 bases between them. The CDR3 length is 17 residues. Germline CDR1 reads SEHNR; CDR2 reads FQNEAQ (reference sequence). Here the CDR3 reads CASRASWEADLDTEAFF. DNA for the CDR3: TGTGCCAGTAGAGCAAGTTGGGAGGCCGACTTGGACACTGAAGCTTTCTTT.

This clone was observed a few times. The chain has TRBV6-4 and TRBJ2-2; D gene unclear. Trimming took off 5 bases at V and 4 bases at J, with 8 bases between the two ends. The V gene's germline CDR1 is MRHNA and CDR2 SNTAGT. The CDR3 runs 13 residues. In nucleotides, the CDR3 is TGTGCCAGCAGTAACGGAGCCACCGGGGAGCTGTTTTTT. Its translation: CASSNGATGELFF.

V is TRBV19 and J is TRBJ2-7; D possibly corresponds to TRBD2 (5 bases). Germline assignment: CDR1 LNHDA and CDR2 SQIVND (reference sequence). CDR3 length: 16 amino acids. V shed 5 bases and J shed 2 bases, with 19 bases lying between them. The CDR3 protein is CASSSIKGRLTYEQYF. DNA of the CDR3: TGTGCCAGTAGTTCCATCAAGGGCCGACTAACCTACGAGCAGTACTTC.

The V gene is TRBV27, the J gene TRBJ2-5; 9 bases agree with TRBD1. Looked up from germline, CDR1 is MNHEY and CDR2 is SMNVEV (reference sequence). This CDR3 contains 15 residues. The J segment lost 2 bases and the V segment lost 5 bases, leaving 6 bases of the junction unmatched. For the CDR3, the DNA is TGTGCCAGCAGTCCGCAAGGGACAGGGCAAGAGACCCAGTACTTC. As protein: CASSPQGTGQETQYF.

The J gene is TRBJ2-2, the V gene TRBV18; D gene unclear. Per germline, CDR1 KGHSH and CDR2 LQKENI. The ends were cut back, 3 bases at V and 6 bases at J, with 8 bases in the middle. This CDR3 has 13 residues. In DNA form, the CDR3 reads TGTGCCAGCTCACCTAACTCGGCCGGGGAGCTGTTTTTT. Amino acid sequence: CASSPNSAGELFF.

The chain recombines TRBV5-6 with TRBJ1-2; TRBD1 might be the D (5 bases). The V gene lost 5 bases and the J gene lost 5 bases, with 16 bases spanning the gap. The germline CDR1 and CDR2 sequences are SGHDT and YYEEEE. This CDR3 region has 14 residues. For the CDR3, the DNA is TGTGCCAGCAGGGATTTGACAGATATATATGGCTACACCTTC. This sequence encodes CASRDLTDIYGYTF.

The V call is TRBV6-1, the J call TRBJ2-7; D call uncertain. The CDR3 is made up of 14 amino acids. Trimming took off 4 bases at V and 3 bases at J, with 13 bases between the two ends. Germline CDR1 is MNHNS and CDR2 is SASEGT. The CDR3 region has the DNA TGTGCCAGCAGTGCCGAGGTGGAGAACTACGAGCAGTACTTC. This translates into CASSAEVENYEQYF.

This chain joins TRBV5-1 and TRBJ2-5; 8 nucleotides align to TRBD2. Germline CDR1 reads SGHRS; CDR2 reads YFSETQ. The V segment lost 4 bases and the J segment 5 bases; nucleotides outside the gene matches: 13. This CDR3 spans 16 amino acids. The CDR3 DNA is TGCGCCAGCAGCCCAAGTACGGGACTAGAATCCGAGACCCAGTACTTC. Its protein is CASSPSTGLESETQYF.

This chain joins TRBV19 and TRBJ2-7, with a weak D call TRBD1 (6 bases). Trimming took off 6 bases at V and 3 bases at J, with 15 bases between the two ends. The CDR3 is made up of 14 amino acids. CDR1 LNHDA and CDR2 SQIVND come from the germline V gene (reference sequence). CDR3 nucleotides: TGTGCCAGTAGCTGGACAGCGACCGACTACGAGCAGTACTTC. This gives the protein CASSWTATDYEQYF. Together with reference TRBV19 and TRBJ2-7, the CDR3 gives the full variable domain: DGGITQSPKYLFRKEGQNVTLSCEQNLNHDAMYWYRQDPGQGLRLIYYSQIVNDFQKGDIAEGYSVSREKKESFPLTVTSAQKNPTAFYLCASSWTATDYEQYFGPGTRLTVT.